The rows below give T cell receptor beta chains drawn from one sample of a study of PD-1 blockade in classical Hodgkin lymphoma. Sequencing was performed with immunoSEQ multiplex PCR; in TCRdb, only in-frame clones are kept and a portion is missing. Found here are about 90,000 clones, 75% to 90% of them singletons; the top ten hold approximately 11%. Material: peripheral blood mononuclear cells (PBMCs), obtained before the second cycle of nivolumab. The source of these receptors is a human donor with classical Hodgkin lymphoma. Both conserved end residues are part of each CDR3. Each record gives: CDR3 length, J gene, V gene, clone size, D gene, CDR3 protein, CDR3 DNA. D genes are given only for firm matches. The size entry is marked missing in some rows and otherwise reads once, few, many or a size class.

cdr3_length: 20
j_call: TRBJ1-4
v_call: TRBV6-7
clone_size: NA
d_call: NA
cdr3_aa: CASSYGKREGVELGNEKLFF
cdr3_nt: TGTGCCAGCAGTTACGGTAAAAGGGAGGGGGTAGAACTGGGTAATGAAAAACTGTTTTTT

cdr3_length: 11
j_call: TRBJ2-5
v_call: TRBV6-5
clone_size: NA
d_call: NA
cdr3_aa: CASSYVGTQYF
cdr3_nt: TGTGCCAGCAGTTACGTCGGGACCCAGTACTTC

cdr3_length: 17
j_call: TRBJ2-7
v_call: TRBV4-2
clone_size: NA
d_call: TRBD2
cdr3_aa: CASSQPLSGTSSYEQYF
cdr3_nt: TGTGCCAGCAGCCAACCCCTTTCCGGGACTAGCTCCTACGAGCAGTACTTC

cdr3_length: 13
j_call: TRBJ1-2
v_call: TRBV5-6
clone_size: once
d_call: NA
cdr3_aa: CASSNTGQFGYTF
cdr3_nt: TGTGCCAGCAGCAACACCGGACAGTTTGGCTACACCTTC

cdr3_length: 14
j_call: TRBJ2-6
v_call: TRBV5-4
clone_size: NA
d_call: NA
cdr3_aa: CASSLTTGANVLTF
cdr3_nt: TGTGCCAGCAGCTTGACTACTGGGGCCAACGTCCTGACTTTC

cdr3_length: 15
j_call: TRBJ2-2
v_call: TRBV5-4
clone_size: few
d_call: NA
cdr3_aa: CASSLTGILTGELFF
cdr3_nt: TGTGCCAGCAGCTTGACAGGGATACTCACCGGGGAGCTGTTTTTT

cdr3_length: 16
j_call: TRBJ2-1
v_call: TRBV5-1
clone_size: NA
d_call: TRBD2
cdr3_aa: CASSSTVGGAYNEQFF
cdr3_nt: TGCGCCAGCAGTTCGACGGTCGGGGGGGCGTACAATGAGCAGTTCTTC

cdr3_length: 14
j_call: TRBJ1-3
v_call: TRBV9
clone_size: NA
d_call: NA
cdr3_aa: CASTAGASGNTIYF
cdr3_nt: TGTGCCAGCACCGCGGGGGCTTCTGGAAACACCATATATTTT

cdr3_length: 14
j_call: TRBJ2-2
v_call: TRBV30
clone_size: NA
d_call: TRBD1
cdr3_aa: CAWSRDRGTGELFF
cdr3_nt: TGTGCCTGGAGTAGGGACAGGGGCACCGGGGAGCTGTTTTTT

cdr3_length: 13
j_call: TRBJ1-4
v_call: TRBV4-1
clone_size: NA
d_call: NA
cdr3_aa: CASSQGVGEKLFF
cdr3_nt: TGCGCCAGCAGCCAAGGAGTAGGTGAAAAACTGTTTTTT

cdr3_length: 13
j_call: TRBJ2-5
v_call: TRBV7-9
clone_size: NA
d_call: NA
cdr3_aa: CASSLVWKETQYF
cdr3_nt: TGTGCCAGCAGCCTAGTCTGGAAAGAGACCCAGTACTTC

cdr3_length: 14
j_call: TRBJ2-3
v_call: TRBV7-3
clone_size: NA
d_call: NA
cdr3_aa: CASSERAGTDTQYF
cdr3_nt: TGTGCCAGCAGCGAGCGGGCGGGCACAGATACGCAGTATTTT

cdr3_length: 16
j_call: TRBJ2-7
v_call: TRBV6-6
clone_size: NA
d_call: TRBD2
cdr3_aa: CATASPGLAAPYEQYF
cdr3_nt: TGTGCCACCGCTTCTCCGGGACTAGCGGCCCCCTACGAGCAGTACTTC

cdr3_length: 16
j_call: TRBJ2-1
v_call: TRBV6-1
clone_size: NA
d_call: TRBD2
cdr3_aa: CASSEAVGLVVYEQFF
cdr3_nt: TGTGCCAGCAGTGAAGCCGTAGGACTAGTTGTCTATGAGCAGTTCTTC

cdr3_length: 15
j_call: TRBJ2-1
v_call: TRBV7-8
clone_size: NA
d_call: TRBD2
cdr3_aa: CASSLYSSGSYEQFF
cdr3_nt: TGTGCCAGCAGCTTATATTCTAGCGGGAGCTATGAGCAGTTCTTC

cdr3_length: 13
j_call: TRBJ1-1
v_call: TRBV2
clone_size: NA
d_call: NA
cdr3_aa: CASRDTGLAEAFF
cdr3_nt: TGTGCCAGCAGGGATACAGGGCTCGCTGAAGCTTTCTTT

cdr3_length: 15
j_call: TRBJ1-2
v_call: TRBV6-1
clone_size: NA
d_call: NA
cdr3_aa: CASSEETLTLGGYTF
cdr3_nt: TGTGCCAGCAGTGAAGAGACCTTGACATTGGGCGGCTACACCTTC

cdr3_length: 14
j_call: TRBJ1-2
v_call: TRBV28
clone_size: NA
d_call: NA
cdr3_aa: CASSFFGTGDGYTF
cdr3_nt: TGTGCCAGCAGTTTTTTCGGGACGGGGGATGGCTACACCTTC

cdr3_length: 15
j_call: TRBJ2-5
v_call: TRBV11-1
clone_size: NA
d_call: TRBD2
cdr3_aa: CASSLKKRDHETQYF
cdr3_nt: TGTGCCAGCAGCCTGAAAAAGCGGGATCATGAGACCCAGTACTTC

cdr3_length: 14
j_call: TRBJ1-5
v_call: TRBV28
clone_size: few
d_call: NA
cdr3_aa: CASSLVQGVQPQHF
cdr3_nt: TGTGCCAGCAGTTTAGTGCAGGGTGTTCAGCCCCAGCATTTT

cdr3_length: 14
j_call: TRBJ2-1
v_call: TRBV6-6
clone_size: once
d_call: TRBD1
cdr3_aa: CASSGTGAYNEQFF
cdr3_nt: TGTGCCAGCAGTGGGACAGGGGCTTACAATGAGCAGTTCTTC

cdr3_length: 11
j_call: TRBJ2-7
v_call: TRBV28
clone_size: NA
d_call: NA
cdr3_aa: CASSLYYEQYF
cdr3_nt: TGTGCCAGCAGTTTATATTACGAGCAGTACTTC

cdr3_length: 16
j_call: TRBJ2-7
v_call: TRBV29-1
clone_size: few
d_call: NA
cdr3_aa: CSVEDRGNTLTGEQYF
cdr3_nt: TGCAGCGTTGAAGATCGCGGTAACACCCTGACCGGCGAGCAGTACTTC

cdr3_length: 11
j_call: TRBJ2-7
v_call: TRBV2
clone_size: few
d_call: NA
cdr3_aa: CASSVGDEQYF
cdr3_nt: TGTGCCAGCAGTGTGGGGGACGAGCAGTACTTC

cdr3_length: 12
j_call: TRBJ1-1
v_call: TRBV2
clone_size: once
d_call: NA
cdr3_aa: CASSLSSSEAFF
cdr3_nt: TGTGCCAGCAGTCTTTCTAGCTCTGAAGCTTTCTTT

cdr3_length: 15
j_call: TRBJ2-7
v_call: TRBV13
clone_size: NA
d_call: TRBD2
cdr3_aa: CASRRAGTGSYEQYF
cdr3_nt: TGTGCCAGCAGACGAGCGGGGACCGGCTCCTACGAGCAGTACTTC

cdr3_length: 15
j_call: TRBJ2-7
v_call: TRBV6-1
clone_size: NA
d_call: TRBD2
cdr3_aa: CASSETSGGAYEQYF
cdr3_nt: TGTGCCAGCAGTGAGACTAGCGGGGGGGCCTACGAGCAGTACTTC